This T cell receptor (beta chain) came from a study of blood T cells in healthy people across ages (dated by TCRdb to the mid-2010s). About the investigation overall: In model experiments, template switching captured about one uniquely barcoded TCR beta cDNA molecule for every two T cells. The study analyzed two additional independent replicas of 1 million unique cDNA reads from the same blood draw for two donors, one aged 18 to 29 and one aged 80 or older. Donors of different ages were randomly distributed across sequencing lanes to avoid experimental bias. The study measured age-related changes in TCR beta repertoire diversity using deep sequencing normalized with unique cDNA molecular identifiers. Four age groups were formed from the donors: young (average approximately 15 years), middle-aged (approximately 40), aged (62) and long-lived (roughly 88). What the work shows at the level of the full study, not this receptor alone: Because profiling used bulk unsorted PBMCs, naive and antigen-experienced compartments could not be compared conclusively. The long-lived group showed more naive CD4+ T cells, fewer expanded clones and increased TCR diversity than the aged group, suggesting age selection. A strong correlation was found between observed TCR beta diversity and the percentage of naive T cells measured by flow cytometry. Observed TCR beta diversity per million T cells fell roughly linearly with age, and a significant reduction was already apparent by age approximately 40. Estimates of total diversity from one million sequenced T cells were regarded as lower bounds and underestimates. The CMV infection status of donors was not known, potentially confounding age-related changes in expanded clonotypes.

Donors were approximately 42 systemically healthy Caucasian individuals from Russia aged 6 to 90 years. Each donor gave roughly 9 milliliters of peripheral blood, drawn into EDTA-treated Vacutainer tubes. Ficoll-Paque density-gradient centrifugation was used to isolate PBMCs, with at least 6.5 million per sample. Trizol reagent was used to extract total RNA from the PBMCs, yielding at least 5.5 micrograms per sample. Naive CD45RAhigh/CD27high T cell percentages were measured by flow cytometry on a PBMC aliquot from every donor. Based on the germline V gene, the CDR1 and CDR2 sequences are LGHNT and FRNRAP. The germline V end is reduced by 5 bases and the J end by 6 bases; junction bases left unmatched: 10. CDR3 length: 15 amino acids, cysteine to phenylalanine. CDR3 DNA only is kept here, 45 bases in frame from base 1. The library relied on 5' RACE. The instrument given in TCRdb is Illumina HiSeq 2500. A second PCR of roughly 6 to 11 cycles was run with a J-beta primer mix and a sample-barcoded 5' primer. Each TCR beta cDNA molecule received a unique molecular identifier from a template-switch 5' adaptor carrying 12 random nucleotides. Each sample yielded at least 2.5 million CDR3-containing paired-end reads. First-strand cDNA synthesis was performed from all RNA using the Mint cDNA synthesis kit, with priming by a TRBC-specific oligonucleotide. Following uracil-DNA glycosylase treatment, a first 18-cycle PCR with universal primers M1SS and BC2_uni_R was performed on all cDNA. The original pipeline was this. For normalization, 1 million high-quality reads were randomly selected from each sample, with every read carrying a distinct molecular identifier. Reads sharing molecular identifiers were discarded rather than binned into consensus sequences. CDR3 identification, clonotype clustering and error correction used MiTCR with a Q25 quality threshold and the strictest error-elimination algorithm. A nonparametric unseen species model with Euler transformation was used to estimate a lower bound on total TCR beta diversity. In TCRdb, the public reads were trimmed at Q25 with fastp and aligned with MiXCR, with productive beta chains retained. Duplicate CDR3 protein sequences are folded into a single record with the most common DNA and genes. TCRdb, not the original authors, processed these V and J calls. The sample data list some 1.5 million distinct CDR3 sequences, and 28% of these were observed just once. 6.5% to 8.5% of the sample rests with the top ten.

As concerns this clonotype: Its antigen remains unidentified. It has no much larger one-base neighbor in the sample; base qualities were not kept.

This TCR was sampled from a woman aged 25 to 39 in good health. Sequenced input: blood. The rearrangement combines TRBV12-5 with TRBJ1-2; 9 bases in the middle match TRBD1. The CDR3 has the sequence CASGRTGGGPHGYTF. The nucleotide sequence is given as TGTGCTAGTGGTCGAACAGGGGGCGGTCCGCATGGCTACACCTTC.